These 17 T cell receptor beta chains were all obtained from the same sample, sequenced in a study of blood T cell repertoires in COVID-19 (dated by TCRdb to the early 2020s). The library came from the immunoSEQ multiplex PCR assay. TCRdb obtained this table from immuneACCESS and retained in-frame rearrangements with V and J assigned. These tables miss some clones; where compared with another copy, unresolved V genes account for less than half of the shortfall, and the remainder is unexplained. In all, the sample holds 70,000 or so clones, and around 86% of those were seen once. The ten most abundant clones make up 13% of the sample. The material sequenced was peripheral blood. The origin of the receptors is a woman in her sixties with acute or convalescent COVID-19.

The genes are TRBV6-5 and TRBJ2-1, with 14 bases aligning to TRBD2. The CDR3 spans 15 residues. Germline assignment: CDR1 MNHEY and CDR2 SVGAGI. The V segment lost 4 bases and the J segment 10 bases; nucleotides outside the gene matches: 6. The CDR3 coding sequence is TGTGCCAGCAGTTTGACTAGCGGGGGGGTTTGGGAGCAGTTCTTC. It yields the protein CASSLTSGGVWEQFF.

The rearrangement links TRBV6-5 to TRBJ1-1; 8 bases match TRBD1. The CDR3 is 14 amino acids. CDR1 is MNHEY, CDR2 SVGAGI, per germline. The ends lost 2 bases at V and 5 bases at J; junction bases unmatched: 4. In nucleotides, the CDR3 is TGTGCCAGCAGTTACCAGGGGGCGCGTACTGAAGCTTTCTTT. Translation: CASSYQGARTEAFF.

Here the CDR3 reads CASSLESGTGAFF. For the CDR3, the DNA is TGTGCCAGCAGCTTAGAATCTGGGACAGGGGCTTTCTTT. This chain joins TRBV7-9 and TRBJ1-1, with 9 bases that match TRBD1. Germline assignment: CDR1 SEHNR and CDR2 FQNEAQ (reference sequence). The CDR3 is made up of 13 amino acids. The junction had 5 bases not matched to a gene; V was cut back by 1 base and J by 11 bases.

This clone was recorded at least ten times. The rearrangement links TRBV14 to TRBJ2-7, with no clear D. The CDR3 is 14 amino acids. In germline, CDR1 is SGHDN, CDR2 FVKESK. The V gene lost 5 bases and the J gene lost 3 bases, with 14 bases spanning the gap. The CDR3 nucleotides read TGTGCCAGCAGCTACGACAATACCCTCTACGAGCAGTACTTC. As protein: CASSYDNTLYEQYF.

V is TRBV28 and J is TRBJ1-6, with D possibly TRBD1 on 5 matching bases. Germline lookup yields CDR1 MDHEN and CDR2 SYDVKM. V lost 2 bases to trimming and J lost 7 bases, with 9 bases between them. CDR3 size: 14 residues. CDR3 in amino acids: CASSLEQVNSPLHF. Written as DNA, the CDR3 is TGTGCCAGCAGTTTAGAACAGGTGAATTCACCCCTCCACTTT.

The chain employs TRBV11-2 and TRBJ2-7; D unresolved. Trimming left V 6 bases short and J 0 bases short, with 9 bases between. The CDR3 runs to 13 residues. Looked up from germline, CDR1 is SGHAT and CDR2 is FQNNGV. As DNA, the CDR3 is TGTGCCAGCAGACTGGAGAGCTCCTACGAGCAGTACTTC. This gives the protein CASRLESSYEQYF.

The chain has TRBV19 and TRBJ1-5; no reliable D call. The V gene's germline CDR1 is LNHDA and CDR2 SQIVND (reference sequence). The V and J ends lost 5 bases and 7 bases respectively, with 9 bases between them. The CDR3 is 12 residues long. CDR3 sequence: CASSSGGQPQHF. As DNA, the CDR3 is TGTGCCAGTAGTTCGGGCGGGCAGCCCCAGCATTTT.

The rearrangement links TRBV9 to TRBJ1-6; 7 bases align to TRBD1. CDR3 length: 15 amino acids. Germline V gives CDR1 SGDLS, CDR2 YYNGEE. Trimming took 3 bases from V and 6 from J; bases not matched to a gene: 6. CDR3 region: CASSGTGQINSPLHF. Here the CDR3 DNA reads TGTGCCAGCAGCGGAACGGGACAGATTAATTCACCCCTCCACTTT. Complete variable domain (other parts from reference TRBV9 and TRBJ1-6): DSGVTQTPKHLITATGQRVTLRCSPRSGDLSVYWYQQSLDQGLQFLIQYYNGEERAKGNILERFSAQQFPDLHSELNLSSLELGDSALYFCASSGTGQINSPLHFGNGTRLTVT.

The V gene is TRBV5-1, the J gene TRBJ2-2; 8 bases align to TRBD2. The CDR3 spans 15 residues. Losses at the gene ends were 3 bases for V and 0 bases for J; bases not matched to a gene: 1. Germline values: CDR1 SGHRS, CDR2 YFSETQ. The CDR3 sequence: CASSSGLANTGELFF. CDR3 nucleotide sequence: TGCGCCAGCAGCTCGGGACTAGCGAACACCGGGGAGCTGTTTTTT.

The chain carries TRBV4-2 and TRBJ2-5; D might be TRBD2 (6 bases). Germline V CDR1 and CDR2: LGHNA, YNFKEQ. V shed 1 base and J shed 2 bases, with 11 bases lying between them. The CDR3 contains 15 residues. CDR3 in DNA: TGTGCCAGCAGCCAAGCTGGGGCGGGGCAAGAGACCCAGTACTTC. This gives the protein CASSQAGAGQETQYF.

This chain joins TRBV2 and TRBJ2-1; unclear D gene. Trimming took 4 bases from V and 1 from J, leaving 8 bases between them. This CDR3 contains 14 residues. Germline V gives CDR1 SNHLY, CDR2 FYNNEI. The DNA for the CDR3 is TGTGCCAGCAGTGTGATTAGTTCCTACAATGAGCAGTTCTTC. Its protein is CASSVISSYNEQFF.

The chain links TRBV3-1 (or the pseudogene TRBV3-2) to TRBJ1-4; TRBD1 agrees at 7 bases. Trimming removed 3 bases from V and 8 bases from J; junction bases left unmatched: 6. The CDR3 runs to 14 residues. Germline CDR1 LGHDT, CDR2 YNNKEL (reference sequence). The CDR3 reads CASSHRQGGEKLFF. In nucleotides, the CDR3 is TGTGCCAGCAGCCATCGGCAGGGGGGAGAAAAACTGTTTTTT.

V gene TRBV2 combines with J gene TRBJ2-7, with TRBD2 as a possible D gene (5 bases). The CDR3 is made up of 14 amino acids. CDR1 is SNHLY and CDR2 is FYNNEI in the germline V gene. With 7 bases removed from V and 5 bases from J, the gap between germline ends came to 18 bases. CDR3 residues: CASNRLASLNEQYF. Written as DNA, the CDR3 is TGTGCCAGCAATCGTCTAGCCTCCCTGAACGAGCAGTACTTC.

The J gene is TRBJ1-1, the V gene TRBV7-9; maybe TRBD1 (5 bases). Germline assignment: CDR1 SEHNR and CDR2 FQNEAQ (reference sequence). The CDR3 is 12 residues long. With 6 bases removed from V and 11 bases from J, the gap between germline ends came to 16 bases. The CDR3 DNA reads as TGTGCCAGCAGGATAAATGCGGGGGATGCTTTCTTT. This gives the protein CASRINAGDAFF.

This sequence joins TRBV2 and TRBJ2-5, with 9 bases aligning to TRBD1. V lost 6 bases and J lost 1; bases outside the gene matches: 3. The germline V gene has CDR1 SNHLY and CDR2 FYNNEI. The CDR3 extends over 14 amino acids. CDR3 in DNA: TGTGCCAGCAGGCTGACAGGGGGCCAAGAGACCCAGTACTTC. It translates to CASRLTGGQETQYF.

The chain uses TRBV13 and TRBJ1-2; D ambiguous. In germline, CDR1 is PRHDT, CDR2 FYEKMQ (reference sequence). This CDR3 spans 12 amino acids. Trimming left V 10 bases short and J 4 bases short, with 13 bases between. CDR3 loop: CATESESYGYTF. The CDR3 bases are TGTGCCACCGAATCGGAGTCCTATGGCTACACCTTC.

The chain carries TRBV24-1 and TRBJ2-2; 8 bases agree with TRBD1. V shed 0 bases, J shed 5 bases, and the junction held 7 bases outside the gene matches. Germline V gene lookup returns CDR1 KGHDR and CDR2 SFDVKD. This CDR3 has 17 residues. This CDR3 reads CATSDLGGQGVTGELFF. DNA for the CDR3: TGTGCCACCAGTGATTTGGGCGGACAGGGAGTGACCGGGGAGCTGTTTTTT.